The 32 T cell receptor beta chains below all came from one sample that was sequenced in a study of T cells in Graves' hyperthyroidism and ophthalmopathy. Template material for amplifying TCR beta CDR3 regions consisted of RNA transcripts. TCR CDR3 underwent first-round RT-PCR with the HTBI primer set. In TCRdb, the multiplex PCR reads were re-called with MiXCR into one record per CDR3 protein. In the table there are approximately 720,000 distinct CDR3 sequences, over 15% of which are singletons. Input material: blood. These receptors were collected from a woman in her forties or fifties with Graves' hyperthyroidism that later progressed to Graves' ophthalmopathy.

The table lists this clonotype with a few counts. The chain carries TRBV3-1 and TRBJ2-1; 7 bases align to TRBD1. The length of the CDR3 is 16 residues. With V trimmed by 0 bases and J by 12 bases, 14 bases remained unmatched. Germline loops: CDR1 LGHDT, CDR2 YNNKEL (reference sequence). The CDR3 here is CASSQDMDRPGMRQFF. CDR3 DNA sequence: TGTGCCAGCAGCCAAGATATGGACAGGCCGGGGATGAGGCAGTTCTTC.

The V and J genes are TRBV7-9 and TRBJ1-6, with D hard to call. Germline V gene sequence: CDR1 SEHNR, CDR2 FQNEAQ (reference sequence). V gave up 0 bases and J gave up 2 bases, with 8 bases separating them. The CDR3 covers 16 residues. CDR3 in DNA: TGTGCCAGCAGCTTAGCGACAACAGCCTATAATTCACCCCTCCACTTT. Translated: CASSLATTAYNSPLHF.

A few counts support this clonotype. The chain recombines TRBV3-1 with TRBJ1-2; 8 bases match TRBD1. This CDR3 contains 15 residues. The ends lost 0 bases at V and 5 bases at J; junction bases unmatched: 5. Germline CDR1 reads LGHDT; CDR2 reads YNNKEL (reference sequence). CDR3 nucleotides: TGTGCCAGCAGCCAAGATCCAGGGGGCGCATATGGCTACACCTTC. Residues: CASSQDPGGAYGYTF.

Ten or more counts support this clonotype. The chain carries TRBV4-1 and TRBJ2-5, with 10 bases identical to TRBD2. This CDR3 contains 16 residues. Germline V lookup: CDR1 MGHRA, CDR2 YSYEKL. J gave up 6 bases and V 0 bases, and 7 bases lay outside the gene matches. DNA of the CDR3: TGCGCCAGCAGCCAAGAGGGGCTAGCGGGGGATCAGACCCAGTACTTC. Amino acids: CASSQEGLAGDQTQYF.

A note on this clonotype: A much larger clone sits a single nucleotide away, making a read error possible. The chain joins TRBV3-1 to TRBJ2-1, with 11 bases identical to TRBD1. Germline trimming cut 5 bases from V and 9 bases from J; bases unmatched to any gene: 9. CDR3 size: 15 residues. The V gene's germline CDR1 is LGHDT and CDR2 YNNKEL (reference sequence). CDR3 region: CASSADRGPWSEQFF. CDR3 sequence (DNA): TGTGCCAGCAGCGCGGACAGGGGGCCGTGGAGTGAGCAGTTCTTC.

This clonotype has a handful of counts. The V call is TRBV12-3 or TRBV12-4, the J call TRBJ2-3; D is unclear. V gave up 5 bases and J gave up 1 base, with 7 bases separating them. CDR3 length: 13 amino acids. CDR3 residues: CASSHWGTDTQYF. CDR3 nucleotides: TGTGCCAGCAGTCACTGGGGCACAGATACGCAGTATTTT.

With regard to this clonotype: A clone one base away is much larger, so this may be a read error. The chain joins TRBV5-5 to TRBJ2-5; D gene unclear. Per the germline V gene, CDR1 is SGHKS and CDR2 is YYEKEE (reference sequence). The CDR3 is 13 amino acids. V lost 6 bases to trimming and J lost 4 bases, with 13 bases between them. CDR3 coding DNA: TGTGCCAGCACCTTAGGGCAGGCAGAGACCCAGTACTTC. Encoded protein: CASTLGQAETQYF.

This clonotype was seen only a few times. In nucleotides, the CDR3 is TGCGCCAGCAGTAACGGGGAGATCCTCCAAGAGACCCAGTACTTC. Translation gives CASSNGEILQETQYF. The V and J genes are TRBV5-1 and TRBJ2-5, with a tentative D call TRBD2 (5 bases). V was trimmed by 5 bases and J by 1 base, leaving 15 bases between them. The germline gives CDR1 SGHRS, CDR2 YFSETQ. The CDR3 contains 15 residues.

This sequence joins TRBV6-1 and TRBJ1-2; D remains ambiguous. Trimming stripped 6 bases from V and 4 bases from J, with 15 bases between. CDR1 and CDR2 (germline): MNHNS, SASEGT. This CDR3 is built from 14 residues. This CDR3 is CASSPRSTAYGYTF. CDR3 DNA: TGTGCCAGCAGCCCAAGGAGCACAGCCTATGGCTACACCTTC.

The chain is built from TRBV6-5 and TRBJ1-2; tentatively, D is TRBD1 (5 bases). From germline, CDR1 is MNHEY and CDR2 SVGAGI. Trimming shortened V by 0 bases and J by 5 bases, and 10 bases separated the two germline ends. CDR3 length: 14 amino acids. The CDR3 region is CASSYSWGEYGYTF. The CDR3 nucleotides are TGTGCCAGCAGTTACTCGTGGGGGGAGTATGGCTACACCTTC.

The V and J genes are TRBV7-9 and TRBJ2-1, with 12 bases matching TRBD2. The CDR3 spans 16 residues. CDR1 and CDR2 from the germline V gene are SEHNR and FQNEAQ (reference sequence). V gave up 4 bases and J gave up 6 bases; unmatched junction bases: 7. The CDR3 reads CASSSRTSGVINEQFF. The CDR3 nucleotides are TGTGCCAGCAGCTCCAGGACTAGCGGGGTGATCAATGAGCAGTTCTTC.

This clonotype was observed many times. The chain has TRBV5-1 and TRBJ2-3; no firm D call. This CDR3 has 15 residues. Germline-derived CDR1 and CDR2 are SGHRS and YFSETQ. Between the trimmed V and J ends, which lost 0 bases and 0 bases, there was a span of 8 bases. CDR3 loop: CASSLGGVSTDTQYF. DNA of the CDR3: TGCGCCAGCAGCTTGGGTGGGGTTAGCACAGATACGCAGTATTTT.

A few counts support this clonotype. The chain carries TRBV20-1 and TRBJ1-1; D gene ambiguous. The CDR3 runs 12 residues. Trimming took off 1 base at V and 1 base at J, with 4 bases between the two ends. Germline V gene data show CDR1 as DFQATT and CDR2 as SNEGSKA (reference sequence). CDR3: CSARVGNTEAFF. Here the CDR3 DNA reads TGCAGTGCTAGAGTCGGGAACACTGAAGCTTTCTTT.

The chain couples TRBV19 to TRBJ1-5, with D perhaps TRBD1 (5 bases). Trimming stripped 3 bases from V and 7 bases from J, with 19 bases between. Germline CDR1 and CDR2: LNHDA and SQIVND (reference sequence). The CDR3 is made up of 16 amino acids. CDR3 in amino acids: CASSMEAGERRQPQHF. The CDR3 DNA follows: TGTGCCAGTAGTATGGAAGCGGGGGAACGCCGCCAGCCCCAGCATTTT.

This clonotype was found a few times. The genes are TRBV15 and TRBJ1-1; no reliable D call. CDR1 is LNHNV, CDR2 YYDKDF, per germline (reference sequence). Trimming removed 1 base at V and 2 bases at J, with 14 bases between. CDR3 length equals 16 residues. This chain's CDR3 is CATSRGKTAGNTEAFF. CDR3 sequence (DNA): TGTGCCACCAGCAGAGGCAAGACGGCGGGAAACACTGAAGCTTTCTTT.

The V call is TRBV20-1, the J call TRBJ2-2, with D possibly matching TRBD2 (6 bases). V lost 8 bases and J 6 bases, leaving 13 bases between the germline ends. There are 12 residues in the CDR3. CDR1 is DFQATT, CDR2 SNEGSKA, per germline (reference sequence). For the CDR3, the DNA is TGCAGTTGCATGCGGGGCGCCGGGGAGCTGTTTTTT. Protein sequence: CSCMRGAGELFF.

Notes on this clonotype: A much larger clone lies one base from this, so it may be a read error. The chain uses TRBV7-3 and TRBJ2-6, with D tentatively TRBD1 (6 bases). The CDR3 extends over 16 amino acids. CDR1 SGHTA and CDR2 FQGTGA come from the germline V gene. The CDR3 reads CVSSVRGTSGANVLTF. CDR3 DNA: TGTGTCAGCAGCGTCAGGGGCACCTCTGGGGCCAACGTCCTGACTTTC.

This clonotype was recorded a few times. This chain's CDR3 is CASSDRQVSYEQYF. The CDR3 nucleotides read TGTGCCAGCAGCGACCGACAGGTATCCTACGAGCAGTACTTC. The chain recombines TRBV7-6 with TRBJ2-7, with D maybe TRBD1 (6 bases). The V gene's germline CDR1 is SGHVS and CDR2 FNYEAQ. The CDR3 is 14 residues long. The V end was cut by 5 bases, the J end by 1 base, with 12 bases between.

V gene TRBV5-4 combines with J gene TRBJ2-1; D unclear. In germline, CDR1 is SGHNT, CDR2 YYREEE (reference sequence). V was pared by 4 bases and J by 6 bases, with 20 bases between. The CDR3 is 16 amino acids. The chain's CDR3 is CASSLPFQDVSNEQFF. For the CDR3, the DNA is TGTGCCAGCAGCCTTCCCTTCCAGGACGTTTCCAATGAGCAGTTCTTC.

This clonotype was observed many times. V gene TRBV12-3 or TRBV12-4 combines with J gene TRBJ1-2; no reliable D call. The V end was cut by 3 bases, the J end by 5 bases, with 10 bases between. The CDR3 is 13 amino acids. CDR3 in amino acids: CASSFGVVYGYTF. In nucleotides, the CDR3 is TGTGCCAGCAGTTTTGGGGTGGTGTATGGCTACACCTTC.

The V and J genes are TRBV29-1 and TRBJ2-2, with TRBD1 matching over 9 bases. Germline-derived CDR1 and CDR2 are SQVTM and ANQGSEA. The CDR3 contains 14 residues. The V segment lost 1 base and the J segment 7 bases; nucleotides outside the gene matches: 4. CDR3 nucleotides: TGCAGCGTTGAAGGACAGGGGGAAATCGGGGAGCTGTTTTTT. Protein sequence: CSVEGQGEIGELFF.

This rearrangement joins TRBV24-1 to TRBJ1-2; TRBD1 is a possible D gene (6 bases). The CDR3 sequence is 19 residues long. V was trimmed by 4 bases and J by 4 bases, leaving 27 bases between them. Germline V gene data show CDR1 as KGHDR and CDR2 as SFDVKD. The CDR3 DNA reads as TGTGCCACCAGTGACCAGAATCCGGGACATGGGAGTTTGGGCTATGGCTACACCTTC. Encoded protein: CATSDQNPGHGSLGYGYTF.

This clonotype was detected only a few times. This sequence joins TRBV27 and TRBJ1-1, with D hard to call. CDR1 and CDR2 from the germline V gene are MNHEY and SMNVEV (reference sequence). V dropped 6 bases and J dropped 6 bases, with 11 bases sitting between them. CDR3 length: 12 amino acids. The CDR3 spells CASRDGLSEAFF. In nucleotides, the CDR3 is TGTGCCAGCAGGGACGGATTATCTGAAGCTTTCTTT.

This clonotype was counted only a few times. J is TRBJ2-7 and V is TRBV6-2 or TRBV6-3; the match to TRBD2 covers 8 bases. The CDR3 runs to 16 residues. V lost 2 bases, J lost 2 bases, and 8 bases stayed unmatched. CDR1 is MNHEY, CDR2 SVGEGT, per germline. As DNA, the CDR3 is TGTGCCAGCAGTTACCCGGAGCGGGGGACAACCTACGAGCAGTACTTC. Amino acid sequence: CASSYPERGTTYEQYF.

In this sample, this clonotype turned up many times. The V gene is TRBV7-8, the J gene TRBJ2-3; no reliable D call. The germline CDR1 and CDR2 sequences are SGHVS and FQNEAQ. V lost 6 bases and J lost 1, with 11 bases in between. The CDR3 has 14 residues. The CDR3 region has the DNA TGTGCCAGCAGGGACGGGCAGCGCACAGATACGCAGTATTTT. Its translation: CASRDGQRTDTQYF.

V usage is TRBV24-1 and J usage is TRBJ2-3, with TRBD1 identical over 10 bases. This CDR3 contains 16 residues. Germline V gene sequence: CDR1 KGHDR, CDR2 SFDVKD. Trimming took 3 bases from V and 5 from J; bases not matched to a gene: 7. The CDR3 DNA follows: TGTGCCACCAGTGATACCGGGACAGGGGACGAAGATACGCAGTATTTT. Amino acid sequence: CATSDTGTGDEDTQYF.

This clonotype was counted many times. V gene TRBV3-1 combines with J gene TRBJ2-7, with 9 bases lining up with TRBD1. The CDR3 loop spans 15 amino acids. Germline CDR1 is LGHDT and CDR2 is YNNKEL (reference sequence). Germline trimming cut 4 bases from V and 1 base from J; bases unmatched to any gene: 5. CDR3 DNA: TGTGCCAGCAGCCGGCCGGGACAGGGTTCCTACGAGCAGTACTTC. It codes for CASSRPGQGSYEQYF.

This clonotype occurred a few times. This chain links TRBV6-2 or TRBV6-3 with TRBJ2-3; perhaps TRBD1 as D (6 bases). Germline V gives CDR1 MNHEY, CDR2 SVGEGT. The length of the CDR3 is 16 residues. V was pared by 0 bases and J by 5 bases, with 15 bases between. The CDR3 spells CASSYSTVIQGDTQYF. In nucleotides, the CDR3 is TGTGCCAGCAGTTACTCAACTGTCATACAGGGAGATACGCAGTATTTT.

In its sample, this clonotype was seen many times. The chain recombines TRBV20-1 with TRBJ1-2, with D uncertain. Germline V gene sequence: CDR1 DFQATT, CDR2 SNEGSKA (reference sequence). The CDR3 covers 16 residues. The germline V and J ends were trimmed by 0 bases and 0 bases, with 14 bases remaining between them. The CDR3 nucleotides are TGCAGTGCTAGAGATATTGTAATGGGTGCTAACTATGGCTACACCTTC. Translating gives CSARDIVMGANYGYTF.

V and J are TRBV3-1 and TRBJ1-2; D ambiguous. The CDR3 has 15 amino acids. Per the germline V gene, CDR1 is LGHDT and CDR2 is YNNKEL (reference sequence). The ends were cut back, 3 bases at V and 5 bases at J, with 16 bases in the middle. The CDR3 nucleotides are TGTGCCAGCAGCCACCCCGAGGGTACTGGGTATGGCTACACCTTC. Protein sequence: CASSHPEGTGYGYTF.

In regard to this clonotype: This may arise from a read error, as a much more abundant clone is one base away. The chain links TRBV12-3 or TRBV12-4 to TRBJ2-1; 9 nucleotides agree with TRBD1. The CDR3 consists of 14 residues. CDR3 nucleotides: TGTGACAGCAAGACCGGGACAGGGCTGGATGAGCAGTTCTTC. Translated, it gives CDSKTGTGLDEQFF.

V gene TRBV10-3 combines with J gene TRBJ2-7; 8 bases align to TRBD1. Germline assignment: CDR1 ENHRY and CDR2 SYGVKD. The J segment lost 2 bases and the V segment lost 3 bases, leaving 15 bases of the junction unmatched. The CDR3 has 18 residues. This chain's CDR3 is CAISDPDRGGGGAYEQYF. The CDR3 nucleotides read TGTGCCATCAGTGACCCCGACAGGGGCGGAGGTGGGGCCTACGAGCAGTACTTC.